The sequence of this TCR beta chain was determined in a study of cytomegalovirus exposure and HLA in healthy donors. PCR involved 60 Vbeta and 13 Jbeta primers. TCRdb's copy holds only in-frame clones and misses some; the assay was immunoSEQ multiplex PCR. The data contain approximately 200,000 clones, roughly 80% of them singletons. CDR1 LGHNA and CDR2 YNFKEQ come from the germline V gene. V was clipped by 0 bases and J by 5 bases, with 13 bases between them. This CDR3 has 15 amino acids. The receptor's source is a man aged 40-55 years in good health and CMV-seronegative. The sequenced sample consisted of PBMCs. The chain uses TRBV4-2 and TRBJ1-1; D gene uncertain. In DNA, the CDR3 is TGTGCCAGCAGCCAAGAGAACTCGGGGAGGACTGAAGCTTTCTTT. Amino acid sequence: CASSQENSGRTEAFF.